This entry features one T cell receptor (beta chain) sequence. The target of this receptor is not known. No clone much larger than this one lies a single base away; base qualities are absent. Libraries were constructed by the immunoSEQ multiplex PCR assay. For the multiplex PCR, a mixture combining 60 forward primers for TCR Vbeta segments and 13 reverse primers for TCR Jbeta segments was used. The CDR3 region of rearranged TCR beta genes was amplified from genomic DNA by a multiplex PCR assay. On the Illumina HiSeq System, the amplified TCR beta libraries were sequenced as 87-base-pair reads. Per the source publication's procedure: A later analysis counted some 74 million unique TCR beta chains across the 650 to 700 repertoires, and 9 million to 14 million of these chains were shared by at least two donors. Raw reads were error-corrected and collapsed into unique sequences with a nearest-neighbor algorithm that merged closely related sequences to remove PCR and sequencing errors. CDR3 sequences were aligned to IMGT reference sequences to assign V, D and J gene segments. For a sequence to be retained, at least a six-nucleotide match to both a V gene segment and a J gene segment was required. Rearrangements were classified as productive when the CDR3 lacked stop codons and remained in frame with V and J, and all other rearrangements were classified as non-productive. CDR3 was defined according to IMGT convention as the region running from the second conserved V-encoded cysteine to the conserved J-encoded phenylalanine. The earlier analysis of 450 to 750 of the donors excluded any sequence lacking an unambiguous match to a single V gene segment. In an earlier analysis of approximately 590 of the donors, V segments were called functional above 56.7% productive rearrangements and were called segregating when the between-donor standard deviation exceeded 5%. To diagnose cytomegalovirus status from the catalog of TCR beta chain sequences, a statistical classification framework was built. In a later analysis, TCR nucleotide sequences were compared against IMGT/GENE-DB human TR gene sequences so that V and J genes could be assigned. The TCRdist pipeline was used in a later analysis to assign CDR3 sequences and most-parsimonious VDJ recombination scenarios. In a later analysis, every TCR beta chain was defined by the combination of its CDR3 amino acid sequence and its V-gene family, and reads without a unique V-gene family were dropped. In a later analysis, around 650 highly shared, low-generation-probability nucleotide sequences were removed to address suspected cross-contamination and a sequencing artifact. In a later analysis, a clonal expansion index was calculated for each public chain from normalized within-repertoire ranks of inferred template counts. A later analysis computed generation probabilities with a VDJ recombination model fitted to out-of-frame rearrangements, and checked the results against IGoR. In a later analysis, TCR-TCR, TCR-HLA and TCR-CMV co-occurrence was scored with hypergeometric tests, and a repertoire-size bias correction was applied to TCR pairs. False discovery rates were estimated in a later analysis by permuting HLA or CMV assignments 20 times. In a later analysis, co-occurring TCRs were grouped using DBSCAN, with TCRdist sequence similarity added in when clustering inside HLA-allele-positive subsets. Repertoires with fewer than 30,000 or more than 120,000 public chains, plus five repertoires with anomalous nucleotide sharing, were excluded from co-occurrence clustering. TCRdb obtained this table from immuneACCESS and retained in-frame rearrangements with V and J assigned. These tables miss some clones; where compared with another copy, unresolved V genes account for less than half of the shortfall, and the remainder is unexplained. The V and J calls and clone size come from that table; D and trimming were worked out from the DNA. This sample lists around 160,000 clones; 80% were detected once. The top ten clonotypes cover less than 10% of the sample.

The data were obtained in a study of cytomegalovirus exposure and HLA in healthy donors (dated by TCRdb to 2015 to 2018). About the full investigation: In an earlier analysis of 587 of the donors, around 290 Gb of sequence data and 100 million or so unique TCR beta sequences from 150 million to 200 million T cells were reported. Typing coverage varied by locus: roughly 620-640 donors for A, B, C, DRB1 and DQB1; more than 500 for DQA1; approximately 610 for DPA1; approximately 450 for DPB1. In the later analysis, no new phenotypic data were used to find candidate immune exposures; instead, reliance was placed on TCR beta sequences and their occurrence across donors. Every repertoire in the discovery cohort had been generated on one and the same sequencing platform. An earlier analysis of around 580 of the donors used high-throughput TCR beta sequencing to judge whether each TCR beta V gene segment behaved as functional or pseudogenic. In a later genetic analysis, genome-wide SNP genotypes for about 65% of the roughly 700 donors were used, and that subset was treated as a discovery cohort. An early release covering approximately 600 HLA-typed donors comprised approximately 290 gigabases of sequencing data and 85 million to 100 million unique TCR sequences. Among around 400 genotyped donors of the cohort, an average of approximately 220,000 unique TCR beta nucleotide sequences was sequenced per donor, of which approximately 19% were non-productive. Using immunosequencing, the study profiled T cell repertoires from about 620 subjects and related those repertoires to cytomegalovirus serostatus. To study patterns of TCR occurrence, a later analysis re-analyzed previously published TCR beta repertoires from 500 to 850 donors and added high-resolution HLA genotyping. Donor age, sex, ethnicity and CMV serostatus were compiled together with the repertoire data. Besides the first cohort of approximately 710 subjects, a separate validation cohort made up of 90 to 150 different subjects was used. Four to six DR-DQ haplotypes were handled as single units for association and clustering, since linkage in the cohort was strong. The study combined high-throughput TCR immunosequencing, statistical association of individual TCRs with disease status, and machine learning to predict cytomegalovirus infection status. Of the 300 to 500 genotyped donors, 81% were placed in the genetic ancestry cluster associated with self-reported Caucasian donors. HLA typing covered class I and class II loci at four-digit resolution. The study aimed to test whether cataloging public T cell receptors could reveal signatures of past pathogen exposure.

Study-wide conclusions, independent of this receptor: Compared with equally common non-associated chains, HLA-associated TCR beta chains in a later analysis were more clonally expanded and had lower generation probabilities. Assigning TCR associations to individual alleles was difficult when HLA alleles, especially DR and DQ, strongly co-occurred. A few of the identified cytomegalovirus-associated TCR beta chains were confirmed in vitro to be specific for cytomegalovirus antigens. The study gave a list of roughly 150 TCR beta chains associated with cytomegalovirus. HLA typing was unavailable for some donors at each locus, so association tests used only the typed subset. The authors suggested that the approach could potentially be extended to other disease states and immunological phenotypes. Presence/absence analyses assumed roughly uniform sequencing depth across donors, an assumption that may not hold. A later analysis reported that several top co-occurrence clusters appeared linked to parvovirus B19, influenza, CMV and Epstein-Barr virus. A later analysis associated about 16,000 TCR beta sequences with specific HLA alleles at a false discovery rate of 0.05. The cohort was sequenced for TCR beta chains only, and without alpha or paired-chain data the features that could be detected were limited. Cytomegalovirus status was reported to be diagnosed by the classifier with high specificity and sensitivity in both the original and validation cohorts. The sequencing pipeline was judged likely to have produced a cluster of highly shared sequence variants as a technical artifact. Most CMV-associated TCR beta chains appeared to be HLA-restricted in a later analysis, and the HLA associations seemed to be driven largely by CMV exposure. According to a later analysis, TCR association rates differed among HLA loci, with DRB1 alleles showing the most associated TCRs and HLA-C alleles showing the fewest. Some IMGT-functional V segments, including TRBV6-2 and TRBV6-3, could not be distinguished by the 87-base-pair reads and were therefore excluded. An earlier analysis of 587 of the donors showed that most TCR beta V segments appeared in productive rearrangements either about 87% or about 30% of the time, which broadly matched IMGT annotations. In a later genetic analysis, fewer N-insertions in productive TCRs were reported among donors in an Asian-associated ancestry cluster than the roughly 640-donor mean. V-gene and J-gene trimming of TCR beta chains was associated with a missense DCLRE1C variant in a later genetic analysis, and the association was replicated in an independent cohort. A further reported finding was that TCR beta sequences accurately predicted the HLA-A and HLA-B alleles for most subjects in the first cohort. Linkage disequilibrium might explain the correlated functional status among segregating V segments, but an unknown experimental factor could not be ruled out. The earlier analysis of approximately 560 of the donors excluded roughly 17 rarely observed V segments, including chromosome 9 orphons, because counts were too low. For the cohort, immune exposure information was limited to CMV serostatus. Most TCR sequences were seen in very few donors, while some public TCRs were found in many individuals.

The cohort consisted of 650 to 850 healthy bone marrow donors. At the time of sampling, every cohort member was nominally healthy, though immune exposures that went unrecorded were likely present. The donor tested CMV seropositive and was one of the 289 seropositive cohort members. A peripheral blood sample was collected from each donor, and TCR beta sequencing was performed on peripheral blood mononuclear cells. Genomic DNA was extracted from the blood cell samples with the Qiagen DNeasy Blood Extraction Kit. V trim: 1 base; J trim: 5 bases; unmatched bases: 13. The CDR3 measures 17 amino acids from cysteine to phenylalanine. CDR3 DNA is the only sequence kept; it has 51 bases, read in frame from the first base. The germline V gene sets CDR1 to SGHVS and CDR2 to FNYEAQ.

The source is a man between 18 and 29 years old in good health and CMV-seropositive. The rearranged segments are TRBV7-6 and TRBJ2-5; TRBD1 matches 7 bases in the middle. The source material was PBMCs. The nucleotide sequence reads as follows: TGTGCCAGCAGCTTAGTAGGGGGCCAGGGGATGGGTGAGACCCAGTACTTC. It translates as CASSLVGGQGMGETQYF.